This TCR beta chain was sequenced for a study of T-cell memory formation after mild COVID-19. Turning to the study itself: Clusters were largely donor specific. Study conclusions and caveats: The authors did not confirm SARS-CoV-2 specificity of second-wave clones peaking day 37.

This CDR3 has 15 amino acids. Germline V gene sequence: CDR1 SGHDN, CDR2 FVKESK. The germline V and J ends were trimmed by 4 bases and 6 bases, with 16 bases remaining between them. Constant-segment primers were used for 5'RACE, and the resulting TCR alpha and TCR beta cDNA libraries carried sample barcodes and UMIs. TCRdb re-derived calls from the 5' RACE reads in MiXCR, one entry per CDR3 protein. The sample has approximately 300,000 distinct CDR3 sequences, less than 20% seen once. A few counts support this clonotype. The antigen is not known. This sequence originates from a man younger than 35 who had mild COVID-19 (a few samples of this study predate the infection). Cell type and time point are not known. The rearrangement links TRBV14 to TRBJ2-1; D may be TRBD2 (6 bases). The sample was PBMCs or a T cell subset sorted from them (not recorded which). The CDR3 protein is CASSPRRVQFNEQFF. CDR3 DNA sequence: TGTGCCAGCAGCCCAAGGAGGGTTCAGTTCAATGAGCAGTTCTTC.